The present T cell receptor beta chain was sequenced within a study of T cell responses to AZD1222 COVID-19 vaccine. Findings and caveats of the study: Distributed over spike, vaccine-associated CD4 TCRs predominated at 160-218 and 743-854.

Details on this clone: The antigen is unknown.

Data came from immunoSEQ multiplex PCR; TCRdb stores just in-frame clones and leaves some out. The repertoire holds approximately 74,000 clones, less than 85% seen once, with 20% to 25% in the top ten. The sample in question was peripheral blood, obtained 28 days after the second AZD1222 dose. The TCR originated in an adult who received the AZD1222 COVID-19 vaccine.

The CDR3 nucleotides read TGTGCCAGCTCACCACTACAGGGAGCAGGCCCGAACACTGAAGCTTTCTTT. Translated: CASSPLQGAGPNTEAFF. V usage is TRBV18 and J usage is TRBJ1-1; D might be TRBD1 (6 bases). This CDR3 has 17 residues. The germline V gene encodes CDR1 KGHSH and CDR2 LQKENI. Trimming left V 1 base short and J 1 base short, with 16 bases between.